This T cell receptor (beta chain) originates from a study of blood T cell repertoires in COVID-19. Measured with immunoSEQ multiplex PCR; TCRdb has only the in-frame clones, and not every one. The repertoire has about 66,000 clones, approximately 79% of them found once; the top ten carry about 7%. With 1 base removed from V and 11 bases from J, the gap between germline ends came to 12 bases. The CDR3 consists of 14 residues. In germline, CDR1 is LGHDT, CDR2 YNNKEL (reference sequence). Sequencing was performed on peripheral blood. The clonotype was recovered from a man in his sixties with acute or convalescent COVID-19. This chain uses TRBV3-1 (or the pseudogene TRBV3-2) with TRBJ1-6, with D possibly matching TRBD1 (5 bases). CDR3 bases: TGTGCCAGCAGCCAAGGTACAGGCATTCCACCCCTCCACTTT. As protein: CASSQGTGIPPLHF.